This TCR beta chain comes out of a study of blood T cell repertoires in COVID-19. Study overall: T cells, B-cell-depleted T cells, or PBMCs provided the cDNA or gDNA that served as material.

The cohort comprised adults aged 18 to 89 years residing in approximately 25 US areas. In assigning cohorts, the study relied on participant-reported clinical history. Per the study methods: Estimation of nucleated cell counts relied on the amplification of reference gene primers. Using immunoSEQ multiplex PCR, the repertoire was profiled, and TCRdb retains in-frame clones only, with some absent. The V and J calls and the clone size are those of that table, but D and trimming were determined from the DNA. This table has 270,000 or so clones, over 80% appearing once. The length of the CDR3 is 16 residues. The ends lost 2 bases at V and 8 bases at J; junction bases unmatched: 11. Germline V gene sequence: CDR1 MNHEY, CDR2 SVGAGI.

The sequence derives from a woman aged 30 to 39 with acute COVID-19. V usage is TRBV6-5 and J usage is TRBJ2-1; 8 nucleotides align to TRBD2. What was sequenced was PBMCs or T cells enriched from blood (not recorded which). The CDR3 bases are TGTGCCAGCAGTTACGTCCCGGGACTAGTCGACGATGAGCAGTTCTTC. It codes for CASSYVPGLVDDEQFF.